The 30 T cell receptor beta chains given below trace back to one sample, sequenced in a study of blood T cell repertoires in COVID-19 (dated by TCRdb to about 2020). Receptors were amplified or captured by the immunoSEQ multiplex PCR assay. The source is immuneACCESS, and TCRdb retained only in-frame sequences with V and J called. Part of the clones is not carried over; for the studies checked, unresolved V genes explain less than half of this, and the remainder is unexplained. The sample table holds around 76,000 clones, of which about 80% were seen once. 0.65% to 0.9% of the sample belongs to the ten largest clones. The sequencing sample was made of peripheral blood. All receptors come from an older woman with acute or convalescent COVID-19.

The gene calls are TRBV4-1 and TRBJ1-2; D is ambiguous. In germline, CDR1 is MGHRA, CDR2 YSYEKL. The CDR3 is 16 amino acids. V was pared by 1 base and J by 1 base, with 13 bases between. CDR3 sequence (DNA): TGCGCCAGCAGCCAAGGCGCGGGCGATAATAACTATGGCTACACCTTC. Translated, it gives CASSQGAGDNNYGYTF.

The rearrangement joins TRBV7-2 to TRBJ2-2; D uncertain. Germline CDR1 is SGHTA and CDR2 is FQGNSA. Trimming left V 1 base short and J 3 bases short, with 12 bases between. CDR3 length equals 16 residues. The CDR3 nucleotides are TGTGCCAGCAGCTTAGGCAGCGCCCTGGACACCGGGGAGCTGTTTTTT. It translates to CASSLGSALDTGELFF.

This chain uses TRBV7-3 with TRBJ2-3; D might be TRBD2 (6 bases). The germline gives CDR1 SGHTA, CDR2 FQGTGA. The CDR3 is made up of 15 amino acids. Trimming cost V 4 bases and J 4 bases, with 15 bases left between them. CDR3 residues: CASSSTGSRADTQYF. The DNA for the CDR3 is TGTGCCAGCAGCTCCACCGGGAGTAGGGCAGATACGCAGTATTTT.

The chain uses TRBV5-4 and TRBJ2-3, with 10 bases aligning to TRBD2. J gave up 3 bases and V 4 bases, and 8 bases lay outside the gene matches. The CDR3 is 16 residues long. Per the germline V gene, CDR1 is SGHNT and CDR2 is YYREEE (reference sequence). This chain's CDR3 is CASSTRLAGGTDTQYF. CDR3 DNA: TGTGCCAGCAGCACGAGACTAGCGGGTGGGACAGATACGCAGTATTTT.

This sequence joins TRBV24-1 and TRBJ2-3; 8 nucleotides match TRBD2. This CDR3 has 17 amino acids. CDR1 is KGHDR, CDR2 SFDVKD, per germline. The ends lost 4 bases at V and 5 bases at J; junction bases unmatched: 13. CDR3 bases: TGTGCCACCAGTGACCGGACGGAGCGGGAGACCTTAGATACGCAGTATTTT. Amino acids: CATSDRTERETLDTQYF.

This chain links TRBV28 with TRBJ2-3; weak D call: TRBD2 (5 bases). Germline V lookup: CDR1 MDHEN, CDR2 SYDVKM. The V end was cut by 2 bases, the J end by 2 bases, with 8 bases between. There are 14 residues in the CDR3. CDR3 sequence reads: CASSLMTTTDTQYF. DNA of the CDR3: TGTGCCAGCAGTTTAATGACTACCACAGATACGCAGTATTTT.

The chain recombines TRBV18 with TRBJ1-1; 7 bases agree with TRBD1. With V trimmed by 6 bases and J by 0 bases, 10 bases remained unmatched. The CDR3 totals 16 residues. CDR1 is KGHSH, CDR2 LQKENI, per germline. CDR3 sequence: CASSPTGQNMNTEAFF. In DNA, the CDR3 is TGTGCCAGCTCGCCGACGGGACAGAATATGAACACTGAAGCTTTCTTT.

This chain connects TRBV30 to TRBJ2-1, with a possible D match to TRBD2 (5 bases). V was cut by 4 bases and J by 6 bases, with 10 bases left in between. Germline loops: CDR1 GTSNPN, CDR2 SVGIG (reference sequence). The CDR3 totals 12 residues. The CDR3 region is CAWMGRGNEQFF. The DNA for the CDR3 is TGTGCCTGGATGGGCCGGGGCAATGAGCAGTTCTTC.

This clone appeared a single time. The V call is TRBV18, the J call TRBJ1-1, with a possible D match to TRBD1 (6 bases). The V and J ends lost 3 bases and 5 bases respectively, with 22 bases between them. The CDR3 extends over 17 amino acids. The V gene's germline CDR1 is KGHSH and CDR2 LQKENI. CDR3 amino acids: CASSPSGGGPPRTEAFF. The CDR3 DNA reads as TGTGCCAGCTCACCCAGTGGGGGGGGCCCCCCGAGGACTGAAGCTTTCTTT.

This clone was detected once. The chain recombines TRBV28 with TRBJ1-1, with 7 bases aligning to TRBD1. The CDR3 covers 16 residues. The junction had 11 bases not matched to a gene; V was cut back by 5 bases and J by 2 bases. CDR1 MDHEN and CDR2 SYDVKM come from the germline V gene. The CDR3 DNA is TGTGCCAGCAGTCTACAGGGGAATACGTTAAACACTGAAGCTTTCTTT. It codes for CASSLQGNTLNTEAFF. The complete variable domain, with remaining parts taken from reference TRBV28 and TRBJ1-1, reads DVKVTQSSRYLVKRTGEKVFLECVQDMDHENMFWYRQDPGLGLRLIYFSYDVKMKEKGDIPEGYSVSREKKERFSLILESASTNQTSMYLCASSLQGNTLNTEAFFGQGTRLTVV.

This chain uses TRBV19 with TRBJ1-1; D gene unclear. The V end lost 8 bases, the J end lost 2 bases, and 3 bases lay between the germline ends. Germline loops: CDR1 LNHDA, CDR2 SQIVND (reference sequence). The CDR3 consists of 10 residues. The CDR3 here is CASLNTEAFF. CDR3 sequence (DNA): TGTGCCAGTCTAAACACTGAAGCTTTCTTT.

The chain uses TRBV5-5 and TRBJ1-5; 8 positions match TRBD1. From germline, CDR1 is SGHKS and CDR2 YYEKEE (reference sequence). The CDR3 consists of 17 residues. V gave up 0 bases and J gave up 2 bases; unmatched junction bases: 7. The CDR3 DNA is TGTGCCAGCAGCTTGGGGACAGGGATTCTCGGCAATCAGCCCCAGCATTTT. Its translation: CASSLGTGILGNQPQHF.

The chain couples TRBV7-2 to TRBJ2-1; 11 nucleotides align to TRBD2. J lost 2 bases, V lost 5 bases, and 5 bases had no gene match. Germline values: CDR1 SGHTA, CDR2 FQGNSA. The CDR3 is 16 residues long. The CDR3 nucleotides read TGTGCCAGCAGCCAAACTAGCGGGGGAGCCTACAATGAGCAGTTCTTC. It is translated as CASSQTSGGAYNEQFF.

This chain's CDR3 is CASSLPGLAGASYNEQFF. The CDR3 bases are TGTGCCAGCAGCTTACCGGGACTAGCGGGGGCCTCCTACAATGAGCAGTTCTTC. The rearrangement joins TRBV7-9 to TRBJ2-1; TRBD2 matches 14 bases. With V trimmed by 2 bases and J by 0 bases, 3 bases remained unmatched. Per germline, CDR1 SEHNR and CDR2 FQNEAQ (reference sequence). The CDR3 totals 18 residues.

This rearrangement joins TRBV11-3 to TRBJ2-5; TRBD1 aligns across 7 bases. The CDR3 covers 14 residues. Trimming removed 5 bases from V and 2 bases from J; junction bases left unmatched: 5. Germline-derived CDR1 and CDR2 are SGHNT and YENEEA. CDR3 in DNA: TGTGCCAGCAGCGCACAGGGGAATCAAGAGACCCAGTACTTC. It yields the protein CASSAQGNQETQYF.

The V call is TRBV28, the J call TRBJ2-3, with TRBD2 identical over 7 bases. This CDR3 spans 15 amino acids. Germline V CDR1 and CDR2: MDHEN, SYDVKM. With 2 bases clipped from V and 2 bases from J, the junction kept 4 bases outside the gene matches. CDR3 coding DNA: TGTGCCAGCAGTTTAGTGGGAGGGCCCACAGATACGCAGTATTTT. Translation gives CASSLVGGPTDTQYF.

This clone was counted a single time. This chain connects TRBV19 to TRBJ1-5; D possibly corresponds to TRBD1 (6 bases). Germline CDR1 and CDR2: LNHDA and SQIVND (reference sequence). This CDR3 has 12 residues. Trimming stripped 11 bases from V and 4 bases from J, with 12 bases between. CDR3 coding DNA: TGTGCCTCAGGGGTGGGTAATCAGCCCCAGCATTTT. Protein sequence: CASGVGNQPQHF.

The V and J genes are TRBV30 and TRBJ2-1, with TRBD2 matching over 11 bases. This CDR3 comprises 16 residues. Germline loops: CDR1 GTSNPN, CDR2 SVGIG (reference sequence). V was pared by 2 bases and J by 10 bases, with 13 bases of the junction left unmatched. This chain's CDR3 is CAWSPPGLAGGGEQFF. The DNA for the CDR3 is TGTGCCTGGAGTCCCCCCGGGCTAGCGGGGGGAGGGGAGCAGTTCTTC.

V usage is TRBV13 and J usage is TRBJ2-2; D not resolved. V was cut by 6 bases and J by 7 bases, with 6 bases left in between. Per germline, CDR1 PRHDT and CDR2 FYEKMQ (reference sequence). This CDR3 is built from 11 residues. The CDR3 bases are TGTGCCAGCAGTCGAGTCGGGGAGCTGTTTTTT. Encoded protein: CASSRVGELFF.

This clone was detected only a few times. V gene TRBV11-2 combines with J gene TRBJ1-4, with 10 bases identical to TRBD1. Germline V CDR1 and CDR2: SGHAT, FQNNGV. V dropped 2 bases and J dropped 6; count of bases not matched to a gene: 6. The CDR3 loop spans 16 amino acids. The DNA of the CDR3 is TGTGCCAGCAGCTTAAATACCGGGACAGGGGATGAAAAACTGTTTTTT. Translation gives CASSLNTGTGDEKLFF.

This chain connects TRBV18 to TRBJ2-5, with D possibly being TRBD2 (5 bases). CDR1 is KGHSH, CDR2 LQKENI, per germline. Trimming stripped 4 bases from V and 0 bases from J, with 9 bases between. There are 14 residues in the CDR3. CDR3 nucleotides: TGTGCCAGCTCACAGGGAGTGTACCAAGAGACCCAGTACTTC. Its protein product is CASSQGVYQETQYF.

The rearrangement joins TRBV19 to TRBJ2-1; 8 nucleotides match TRBD1. CDR1 is LNHDA, CDR2 SQIVND, per germline (reference sequence). The ends lost 7 bases at V and 7 bases at J; junction bases unmatched: 9. The CDR3 contains 14 residues. The CDR3 loop reads CASKTGVNDNEQFF. CDR3 nucleotide sequence: TGTGCCAGTAAGACAGGGGTGAACGATAATGAGCAGTTCTTC.

The chain employs TRBV6-2 or TRBV6-3 and TRBJ2-3, with a weak D call TRBD2 (6 bases). V was shortened by 5 bases and J by 0 bases, with 21 bases between the two germline ends. Germline lookup yields CDR1 MNHEY and CDR2 SVGEGT. The CDR3 has 18 amino acids. CDR3 coding DNA: TGTGCCAGCAGTCCACCAAAGTTCTGGGGGGTGAGCACAGATACGCAGTATTTT. It codes for CASSPPKFWGVSTDTQYF.

The rearrangement joins TRBV18 to TRBJ2-2; TRBD1 agrees at 8 bases. Germline assignment: CDR1 KGHSH and CDR2 LQKENI. The CDR3 covers 16 residues. Trimming cost V 3 bases and J 4 bases; bases outside gene matches: 7. The CDR3 reads CASSPFDRGGTGELFF. CDR3 coding DNA: TGTGCCAGCTCACCTTTCGACAGGGGAGGCACCGGGGAGCTGTTTTTT.

The chain couples TRBV9 to TRBJ2-3, with 9 positions matching TRBD2. The CDR3 totals 16 residues. Trimming removed 4 bases from V and 2 bases from J; junction bases left unmatched: 8. In germline, CDR1 is SGDLS, CDR2 YYNGEE. CDR3 sequence reads: CASSTTTSGYTDTQYF. The CDR3 DNA reads TGTGCCAGCAGCACGACGACTAGCGGATACACAGATACGCAGTATTTT.

This rearrangement joins TRBV18 to TRBJ2-7, with TRBD1 matching 10 bases. The germline gives CDR1 KGHSH, CDR2 LQKENI. V was pared by 0 bases and J by 2 bases, with 1 base of the junction left unmatched. This CDR3 has 15 amino acids. The CDR3 nucleotides are TGTGCCAGCTCACCACCCGGGACAGGGGCCTACGAGCAGTACTTC. Translated: CASSPPGTGAYEQYF.

This chain joins TRBV29-1 and TRBJ2-1; 12 nucleotides line up with TRBD2. The V segment lost 6 bases and the J segment 5 bases; nucleotides outside the gene matches: 8. The germline CDR1 and CDR2 sequences are SQVTM and ANQGSEA. This CDR3 has 15 residues. CDR3 DNA: TGCAGCGTGCCACGGACTAGCGGGGACAACAATGAGCAGTTCTTC. Its translation: CSVPRTSGDNNEQFF.

The genes are TRBV7-2 and TRBJ1-2; 7 bases fit TRBD1. The CDR3 extends over 14 amino acids. Germline V lookup: CDR1 SGHTA, CDR2 FQGNSA. V lost 5 bases, J lost 2 bases, and 5 bases stayed unmatched. The CDR3 DNA is TGTGCCAGCAGCGTAATGGGACAGAACTATGGCTACACCTTC. As protein: CASSVMGQNYGYTF.

As regards this clone: Other DNA sequences from this sample encode an identical CDR3 as well. The chain recombines TRBV19 with TRBJ2-5; 9 nucleotides match TRBD1. The V and J ends lost 6 bases and 2 bases, in that order; junction bases with no gene match: 7. Germline V gene data show CDR1 as LNHDA and CDR2 as SQIVND (reference sequence). The CDR3 sequence is 15 residues long. The chain's CDR3 is CASRRTGAYQETQYF. DNA for the CDR3: TGTGCCAGTAGACGGACAGGGGCCTATCAAGAGACCCAGTACTTC.

The chain employs TRBV29-1 and TRBJ1-3; D gene uncertain. There are 12 residues in the CDR3. Germline V gene sequence: CDR1 SQVTM, CDR2 ANQGSEA. The V end lost 3 bases, the J end lost 5 bases, and 8 bases lay between the germline ends. CDR3 nucleotides: TGCAGCGTTGATCCGGGAAGAAACACCATATATTTT. This codes for CSVDPGRNTIYF.